The sequence of this TCR beta chain was determined in a study of blood T cell repertoires in COVID-19. Study overall: Whether acute or convalescent, the COVID-19 samples came from the United States, Italy and Spain.

In the original analysis: Reference gene primer amplification gave estimated nucleated cell counts. Data came from immunoSEQ multiplex PCR; TCRdb stores just in-frame clones and leaves some out. That table is the source of V, J and clone size, and D and trimming were worked out from the DNA. This table holds over 90,000 clones, 87% found once. V shed 0 bases and J 5 bases; nucleotides not matched to a gene: 1. The germline V gene has CDR1 SGDLS and CDR2 YYNGEE. This CDR3 comprises 14 residues. The chain recombines TRBV9 with TRBJ1-2, with 10 bases that match TRBD1. Sequencing input: peripheral blood. This sequence was found in a human donor in a cohort sampled during active COVID-19. The CDR3 DNA follows: TGTGCCAGCAGCGTAGCGGACAGGGGGTATGGCTACACCTTC. This encodes CASSVADRGYGYTF.